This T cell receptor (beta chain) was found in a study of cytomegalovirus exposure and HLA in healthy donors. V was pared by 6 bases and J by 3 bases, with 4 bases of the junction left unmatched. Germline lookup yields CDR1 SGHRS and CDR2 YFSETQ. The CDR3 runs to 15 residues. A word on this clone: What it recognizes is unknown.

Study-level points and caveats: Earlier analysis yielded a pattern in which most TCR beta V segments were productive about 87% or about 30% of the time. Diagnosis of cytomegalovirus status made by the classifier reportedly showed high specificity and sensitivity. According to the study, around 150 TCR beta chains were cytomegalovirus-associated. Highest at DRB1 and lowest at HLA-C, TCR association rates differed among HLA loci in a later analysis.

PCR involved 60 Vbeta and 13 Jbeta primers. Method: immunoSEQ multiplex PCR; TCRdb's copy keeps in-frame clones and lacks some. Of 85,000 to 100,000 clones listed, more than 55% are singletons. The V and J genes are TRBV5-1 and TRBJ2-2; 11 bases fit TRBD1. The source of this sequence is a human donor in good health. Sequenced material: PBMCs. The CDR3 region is CASNPDRGHTGELFF. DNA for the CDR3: TGCGCCAGCAATCCGGACAGGGGGCACACCGGGGAGCTGTTTTTT.